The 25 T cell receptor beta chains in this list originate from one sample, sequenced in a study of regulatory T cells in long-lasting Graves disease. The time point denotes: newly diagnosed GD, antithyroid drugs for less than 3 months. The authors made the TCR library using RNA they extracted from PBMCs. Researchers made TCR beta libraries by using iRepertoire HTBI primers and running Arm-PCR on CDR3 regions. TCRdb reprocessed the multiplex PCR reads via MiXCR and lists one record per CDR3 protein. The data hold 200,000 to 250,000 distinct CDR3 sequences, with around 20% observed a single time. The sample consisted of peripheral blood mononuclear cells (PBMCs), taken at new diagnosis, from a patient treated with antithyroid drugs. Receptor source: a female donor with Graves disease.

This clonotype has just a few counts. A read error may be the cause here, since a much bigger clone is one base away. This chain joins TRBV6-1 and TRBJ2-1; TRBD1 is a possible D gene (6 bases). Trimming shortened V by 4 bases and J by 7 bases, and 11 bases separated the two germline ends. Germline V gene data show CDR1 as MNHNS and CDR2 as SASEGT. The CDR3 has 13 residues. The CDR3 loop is CASSGNRVNEQFF. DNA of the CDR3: TGTGCCAGCAGTGGAAACAGGGTAAATGAGCAGTTCTTC.

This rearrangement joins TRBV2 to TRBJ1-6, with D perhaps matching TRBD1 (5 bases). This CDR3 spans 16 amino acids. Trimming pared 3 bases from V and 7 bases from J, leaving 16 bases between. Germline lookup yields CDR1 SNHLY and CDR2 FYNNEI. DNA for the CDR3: TGTGCCAGCAGTGACGGTTCGCAGGGAAGGAATTCACCCCTCCACTTT. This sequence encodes CASSDGSQGRNSPLHF. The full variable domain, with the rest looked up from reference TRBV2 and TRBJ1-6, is EPEVTQTPSHQVTQMGQEVILRCVPISNHLYFYWYRQILGQKVEFLVSFYNNEISEKSEIFDDQFSVERPDGSNFTLKIRSTKLEDSAMYFCASSDGSQGRNSPLHFGNGTRLTVT.

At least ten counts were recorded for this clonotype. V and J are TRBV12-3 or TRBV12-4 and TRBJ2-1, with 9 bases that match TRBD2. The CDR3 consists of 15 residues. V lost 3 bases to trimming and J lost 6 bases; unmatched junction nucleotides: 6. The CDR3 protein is CASSFGTSLLNEQFF. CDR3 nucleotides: TGTGCCAGCAGTTTCGGGACTAGCCTCCTCAATGAGCAGTTCTTC.

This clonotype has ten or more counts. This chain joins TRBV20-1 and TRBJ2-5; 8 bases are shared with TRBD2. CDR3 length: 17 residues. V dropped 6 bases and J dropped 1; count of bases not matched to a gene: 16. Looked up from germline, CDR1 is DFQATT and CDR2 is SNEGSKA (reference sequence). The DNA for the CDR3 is TGCAGTGCCCCCCTTATCTGGGCGGGGGGCCTCCAAGAGACCCAGTACTTC. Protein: CSAPLIWAGGLQETQYF.

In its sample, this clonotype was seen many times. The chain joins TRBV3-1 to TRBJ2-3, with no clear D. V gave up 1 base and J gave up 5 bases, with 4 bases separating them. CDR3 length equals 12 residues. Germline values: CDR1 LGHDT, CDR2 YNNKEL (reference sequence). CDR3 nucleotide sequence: TGTGCCAGCAGCCAAGGGAGAGATACGCAGTATTTT. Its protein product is CASSQGRDTQYF.

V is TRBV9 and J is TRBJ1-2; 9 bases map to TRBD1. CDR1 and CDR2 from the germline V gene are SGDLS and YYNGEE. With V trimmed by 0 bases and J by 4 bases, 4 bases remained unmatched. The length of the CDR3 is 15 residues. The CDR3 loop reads CASSVEGQGIYGYTF. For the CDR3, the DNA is TGTGCCAGCAGCGTAGAGGGACAGGGTATCTATGGCTACACCTTC.

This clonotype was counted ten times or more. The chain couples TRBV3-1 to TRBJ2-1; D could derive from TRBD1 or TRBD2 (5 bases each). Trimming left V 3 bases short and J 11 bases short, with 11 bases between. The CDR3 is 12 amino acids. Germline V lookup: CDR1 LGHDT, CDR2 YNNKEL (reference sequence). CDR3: CASSQAGAKQFF. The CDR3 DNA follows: TGTGCCAGCAGCCAGGCCGGGGCTAAGCAGTTCTTC.

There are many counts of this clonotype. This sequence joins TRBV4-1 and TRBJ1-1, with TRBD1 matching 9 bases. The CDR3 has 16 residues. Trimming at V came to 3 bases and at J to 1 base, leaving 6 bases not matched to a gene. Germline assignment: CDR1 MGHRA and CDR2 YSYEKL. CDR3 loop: CASSHLDRGTNTEAFF. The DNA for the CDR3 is TGCGCCAGCAGCCACCTTGACAGGGGGACGAACACTGAAGCTTTCTTT.

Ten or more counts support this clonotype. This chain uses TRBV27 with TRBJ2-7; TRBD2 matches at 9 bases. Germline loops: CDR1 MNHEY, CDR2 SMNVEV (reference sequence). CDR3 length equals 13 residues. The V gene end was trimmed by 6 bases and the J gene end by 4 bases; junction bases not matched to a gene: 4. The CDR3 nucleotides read TGTGCCAGCAGGGGGACTAGCAGGTACGAGCAGTACTTC. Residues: CASRGTSRYEQYF.

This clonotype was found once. This CDR3 is CASIGQGAGETQYF. The CDR3 nucleotides are TGTGCCAGCATCGGACAGGGGGCAGGGGAGACCCAGTACTTC. This chain joins TRBV28 and TRBJ2-5, with TRBD1 identical over 11 bases. The CDR3 loop spans 14 amino acids. Germline CDR1 reads MDHEN; CDR2 reads SYDVKM. J lost 5 bases, V lost 7 bases, and 6 bases had no gene match. The full variable domain, its missing parts supplied by reference TRBV28 and TRBJ2-5, is DVKVTQSSRYLVKRTGEKVFLECVQDMDHENMFWYRQDPGLGLRLIYFSYDVKMKEKGDIPEGYSVSREKKERFSLILESASTNQTSMYLCASIGQGAGETQYFGPGTRLLVL.

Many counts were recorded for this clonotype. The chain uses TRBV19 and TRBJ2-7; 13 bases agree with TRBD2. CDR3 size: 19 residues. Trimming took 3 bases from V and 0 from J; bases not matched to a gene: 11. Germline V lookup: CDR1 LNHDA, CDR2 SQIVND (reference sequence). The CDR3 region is CASSILGLAGDPLSYEQYF. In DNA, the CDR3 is TGTGCCAGTAGTATTTTAGGACTAGCGGGAGATCCCCTCTCCTACGAGCAGTACTTC. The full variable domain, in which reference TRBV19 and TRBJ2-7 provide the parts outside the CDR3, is DGGITQSPKYLFRKEGQNVTLSCEQNLNHDAMYWYRQDPGQGLRLIYYSQIVNDFQKGDIAEGYSVSREKKESFPLTVTSAQKNPTAFYLCASSILGLAGDPLSYEQYFGPGTRLTVT.

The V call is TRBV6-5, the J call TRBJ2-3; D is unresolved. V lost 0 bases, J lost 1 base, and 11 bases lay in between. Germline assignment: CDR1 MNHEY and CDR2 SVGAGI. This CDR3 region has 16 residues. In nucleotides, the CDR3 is TGTGCCAGCAGTTACTCGGCCGGTGCCGGCACAGATACGCAGTATTTT. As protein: CASSYSAGAGTDTQYF.

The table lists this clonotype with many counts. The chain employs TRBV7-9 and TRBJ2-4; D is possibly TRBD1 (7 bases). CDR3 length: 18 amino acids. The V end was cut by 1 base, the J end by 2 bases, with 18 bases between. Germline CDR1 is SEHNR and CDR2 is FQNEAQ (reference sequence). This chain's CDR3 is CASSLDLWQGGTKNIQYF. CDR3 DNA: TGTGCCAGCAGCTTAGACCTTTGGCAGGGGGGAACCAAAAACATTCAGTACTTC.

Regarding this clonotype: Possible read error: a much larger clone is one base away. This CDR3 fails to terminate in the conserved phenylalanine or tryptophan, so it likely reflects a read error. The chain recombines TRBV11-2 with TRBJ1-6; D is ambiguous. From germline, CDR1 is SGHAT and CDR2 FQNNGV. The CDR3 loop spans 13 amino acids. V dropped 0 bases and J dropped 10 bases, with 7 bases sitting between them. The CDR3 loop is CASSLELESPLHL. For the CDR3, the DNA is TGTGCCAGCAGCTTAGAGTTAGAGTCACCCCTCCACCTT.

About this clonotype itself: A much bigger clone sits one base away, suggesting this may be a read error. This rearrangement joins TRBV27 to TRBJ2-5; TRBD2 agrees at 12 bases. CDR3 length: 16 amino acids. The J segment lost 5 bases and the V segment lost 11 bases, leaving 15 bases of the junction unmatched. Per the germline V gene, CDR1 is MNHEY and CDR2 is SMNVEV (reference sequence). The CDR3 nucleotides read TGTGCCGGCTCCGGGGTGACTAGCGGGAGCGTGGAGACCCAGTACTTC. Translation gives CAGSGVTSGSVETQYF.

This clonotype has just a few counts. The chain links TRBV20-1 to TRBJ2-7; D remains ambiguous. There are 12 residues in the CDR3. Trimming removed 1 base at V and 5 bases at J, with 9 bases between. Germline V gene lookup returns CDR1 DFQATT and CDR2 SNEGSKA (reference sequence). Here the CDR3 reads CSARGVLHEQYF. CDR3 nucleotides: TGCAGTGCTAGAGGAGTTCTCCACGAGCAGTACTTC.

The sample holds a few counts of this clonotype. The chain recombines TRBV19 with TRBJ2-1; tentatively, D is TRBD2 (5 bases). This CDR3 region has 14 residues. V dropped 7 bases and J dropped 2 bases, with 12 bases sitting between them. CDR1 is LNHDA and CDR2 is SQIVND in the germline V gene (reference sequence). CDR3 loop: CASNKAGTYNEQFF. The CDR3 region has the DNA TGTGCCAGTAACAAAGCCGGGACCTACAATGAGCAGTTCTTC.

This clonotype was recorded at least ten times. CDR3: CASSLSRGMGSNEKLFF. The CDR3 DNA sequence: TGTGCCAGCAGCTTATCTCGGGGAATGGGATCTAATGAAAAACTGTTTTTT. The chain has TRBV7-8 and TRBJ1-4, with unresolved D. Germline assignment: CDR1 SGHVS and CDR2 FQNEAQ. This CDR3 contains 17 residues. V lost 2 bases and J 3 bases, leaving 16 bases between the germline ends. Together with reference TRBV7-8 and TRBJ1-4, the CDR3 gives the full variable domain: GAGVSQSPRYKVAKRGQDVALRCDPISGHVSLFWYQQALGQGPEFLTYFQNEAQLDKSGLPSDRFFAERPEGSVSTLKIQRTQQEDSAVYLCASSLSRGMGSNEKLFFGSGTQLSVL.

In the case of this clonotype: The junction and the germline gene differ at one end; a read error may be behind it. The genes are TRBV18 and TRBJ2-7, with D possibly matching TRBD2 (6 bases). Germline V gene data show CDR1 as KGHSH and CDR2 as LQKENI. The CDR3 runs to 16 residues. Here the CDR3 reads CANSPRTSRGAGEQYF. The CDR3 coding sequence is TGCGCCAACTCACCTAGGACGAGTCGCGGGGCTGGGGAGCAGTACTTC.

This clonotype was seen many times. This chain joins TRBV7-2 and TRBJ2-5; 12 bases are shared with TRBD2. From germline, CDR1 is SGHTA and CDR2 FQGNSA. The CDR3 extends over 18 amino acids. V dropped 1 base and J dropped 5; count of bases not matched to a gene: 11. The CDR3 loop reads CASSLGASGRARGETQYF. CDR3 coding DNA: TGTGCCAGCAGCTTAGGGGCTAGCGGGAGGGCGAGGGGGGAGACCCAGTACTTC.

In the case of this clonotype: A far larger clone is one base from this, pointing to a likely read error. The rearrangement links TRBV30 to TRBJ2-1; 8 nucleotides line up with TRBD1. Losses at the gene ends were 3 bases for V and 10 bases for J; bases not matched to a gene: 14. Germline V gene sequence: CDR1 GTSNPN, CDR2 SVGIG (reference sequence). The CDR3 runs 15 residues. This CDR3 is CAWSGSWQGAYEQFF. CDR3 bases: TGTGCCTGGAGCGGCTCGTGGCAGGGGGCCTACGAGCAGTTCTTC.

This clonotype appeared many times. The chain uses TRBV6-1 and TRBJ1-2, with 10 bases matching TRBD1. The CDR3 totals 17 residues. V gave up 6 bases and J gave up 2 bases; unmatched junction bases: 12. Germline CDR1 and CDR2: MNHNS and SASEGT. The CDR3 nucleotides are TGTGCCAGCAGGGGTCCGGGACAGGGGTCCGGGAACTATGGCTACACCTTC. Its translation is CASRGPGQGSGNYGYTF.

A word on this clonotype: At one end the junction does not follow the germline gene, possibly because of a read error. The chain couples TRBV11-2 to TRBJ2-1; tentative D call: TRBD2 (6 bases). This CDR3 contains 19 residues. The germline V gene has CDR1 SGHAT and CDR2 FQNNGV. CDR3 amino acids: CASSHPLKSGSLAYNEQFF. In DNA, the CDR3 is TGCGCCAGCAGCCACCCGCTCAAAAGCGGGTCCCTCGCCTACAATGAGCAGTTCTTC.

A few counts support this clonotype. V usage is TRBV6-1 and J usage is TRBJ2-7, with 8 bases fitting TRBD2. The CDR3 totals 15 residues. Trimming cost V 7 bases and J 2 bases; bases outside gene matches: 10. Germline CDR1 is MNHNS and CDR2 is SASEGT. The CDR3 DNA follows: TGTGCCAGCAAAGAACTAGCGGCCATAACCTACGAGCAGTACTTC. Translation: CASKELAAITYEQYF.

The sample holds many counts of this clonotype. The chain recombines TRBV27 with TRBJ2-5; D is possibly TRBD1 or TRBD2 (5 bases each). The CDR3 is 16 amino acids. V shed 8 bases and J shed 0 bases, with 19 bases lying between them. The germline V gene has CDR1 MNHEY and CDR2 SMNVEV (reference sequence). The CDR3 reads CASALVGTPDQETQYF. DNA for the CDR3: TGTGCCAGCGCTCTGGTAGGGACCCCCGACCAAGAGACCCAGTACTTC.